The present TCR beta chain was sequenced within a study of T cell responses to AZD1222 COVID-19 vaccine. Concerning this clone: Its specificity is unknown.

This CDR3 comprises 18 residues. Germline CDR1 LNHDA, CDR2 SQIVND (reference sequence). V lost 6 bases and J 3 bases, leaving 24 bases between the germline ends. Overall study results and limits: Donors were mostly white British, more females; clonal diversity possibly underestimated. Within unmutated variant regions lay the reported targets of nearly half of spike-specific TCRs. Following two doses of AZD1222, Spike-specific TCR breadth and depth rose. With dominance at 160-218 and 743-854, vaccine-associated CD4 TCRs spanned spike.

Using immunoSEQ multiplex PCR, the repertoire was profiled, and TCRdb retains in-frame clones only, with some absent. The table has around 130,000 clones, 93% seen once. This clonotype was sampled from an adult in good health. Specimen: peripheral blood, collected on day 0 of AZD1222 vaccination. The genes are TRBV19 and TRBJ1-5; D possibly corresponds to TRBD1 (6 bases). CDR3 sequence: CASSPRRGANDNNQPQHF. The CDR3 bases are TGTGCCAGTAGCCCCAGGCGGGGGGCGAATGATAACAATCAGCCCCAGCATTTT. Variable domain in full (rest from reference TRBV19 and TRBJ1-5): DGGITQSPKYLFRKEGQNVTLSCEQNLNHDAMYWYRQDPGQGLRLIYYSQIVNDFQKGDIAEGYSVSREKKESFPLTVTSAQKNPTAFYLCASSPRRGANDNNQPQHFGDGTRLSIL.